This TCR beta chain was identified in a study of blood T cell repertoires in COVID-19. Study background: Sites in the United States, Italy and Spain provided acute and convalescent COVID-19 samples. Sources were T cells, B-cell-depleted T cells, or PBMCs; the material itself was cDNA or gDNA.

Profiling relied on immunoSEQ multiplex PCR, and the TCRdb table lists in-frame clones only, not all of them. The data show about 150,000 clones, with roughly 89% seen just once and less than 3% held by the top ten. The CDR3 is 16 amino acids. Losses at the gene ends were 2 bases for V and 5 bases for J; bases not matched to a gene: 9. Germline lookup yields CDR1 MGHRA and CDR2 YSYEKL. The receptor was derived from a man in his 60s with active or convalescent COVID-19. The sequencing input was peripheral blood. The chain carries TRBV4-1 and TRBJ2-5; TRBD2 agrees at 9 bases. The DNA of the CDR3 is TGCGCCAGCAGCCAAAACCCGGGACTAGCAGTGGAGACCCAGTACTTC. Translation: CASSQNPGLAVETQYF.